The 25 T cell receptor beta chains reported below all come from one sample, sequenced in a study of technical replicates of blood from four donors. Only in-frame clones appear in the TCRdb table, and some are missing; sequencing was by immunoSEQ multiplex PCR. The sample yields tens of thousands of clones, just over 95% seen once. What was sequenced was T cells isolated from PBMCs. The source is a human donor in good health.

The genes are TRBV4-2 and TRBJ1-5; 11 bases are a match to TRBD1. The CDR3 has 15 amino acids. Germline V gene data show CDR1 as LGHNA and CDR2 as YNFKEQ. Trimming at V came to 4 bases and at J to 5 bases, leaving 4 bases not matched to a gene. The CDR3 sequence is CASSLGQGAHQPQHF. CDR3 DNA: TGTGCCAGCAGCCTAGGACAGGGGGCTCATCAGCCCCAGCATTTT.

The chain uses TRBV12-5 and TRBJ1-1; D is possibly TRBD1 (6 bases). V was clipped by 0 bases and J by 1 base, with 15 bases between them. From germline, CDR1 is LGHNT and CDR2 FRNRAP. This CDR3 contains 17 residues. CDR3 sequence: CASGLVLGGAENTEAFF. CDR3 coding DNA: TGTGCTAGTGGTTTGGTCTTGGGGGGGGCAGAGAACACTGAAGCTTTCTTT. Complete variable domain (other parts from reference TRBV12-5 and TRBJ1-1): DARVTQTPRHKVTEMGQEVTMRCQPILGHNTVFWYRQTMMQGLELLAYFRNRAPLDDSGMPKDRFSAEMPDATLATLKIQPSEPRDSAVYFCASGLVLGGAENTEAFFGQGTRLTVV.

The DNA of the CDR3 is TGTGCCAGCAGCTCCCTAGGGGTCACTGAAGCTTTCTTT. Amino acids: CASSSLGVTEAFF. The chain combines TRBV7-2 with TRBJ1-1; a possible D gene is TRBD1 (5 bases). The V end lost 4 bases, the J end lost 4 bases, and 10 bases lay between the germline ends. Germline V gene data show CDR1 as SGHTA and CDR2 as FQGNSA. CDR3 size: 13 residues. Combining the CDR3 with reference TRBV7-2 and TRBJ1-1 gives the whole variable domain GAGVSQSPSNKVTEKGKDVELRCDPISGHTALYWYRQSLGQGLEFLIYFQGNSAPDKSGLPSDRFSAERTGGSVSTLTIQRTQQEDSAVYLCASSSLGVTEAFFGQGTRLTVV.

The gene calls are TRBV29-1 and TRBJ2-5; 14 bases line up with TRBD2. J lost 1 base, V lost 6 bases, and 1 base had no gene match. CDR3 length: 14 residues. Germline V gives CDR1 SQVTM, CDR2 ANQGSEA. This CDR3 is CSVGTSGGQETQYF. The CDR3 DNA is TGCAGCGTCGGGACTAGCGGGGGCCAAGAGACCCAGTACTTC.

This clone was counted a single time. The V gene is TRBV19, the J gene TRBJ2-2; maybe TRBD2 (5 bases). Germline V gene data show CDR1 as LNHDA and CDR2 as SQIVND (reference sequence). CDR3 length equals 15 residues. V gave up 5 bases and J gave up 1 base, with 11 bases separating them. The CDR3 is CASSPLEWNTGELFF. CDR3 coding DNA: TGTGCCAGTAGTCCACTAGAGTGGAACACCGGGGAGCTGTTTTTT.

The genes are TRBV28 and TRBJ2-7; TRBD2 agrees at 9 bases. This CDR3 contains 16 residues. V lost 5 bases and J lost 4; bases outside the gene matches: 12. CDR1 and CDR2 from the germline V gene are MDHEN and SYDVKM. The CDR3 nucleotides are TGTGCCAGCAGTGTCACTAGCGGGCCTGACCCATACGAGCAGTACTTC. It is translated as CASSVTSGPDPYEQYF.

The CDR3 region is CASSFRDSSMTAFF. CDR3 DNA: TGTGCCAGCAGCTTTCGGGACTCTAGCATGACAGCTTTCTTT. The chain employs TRBV7-9 and TRBJ1-1, with a tentative D call TRBD1 (5 bases). The ends were cut back, 3 bases at V and 10 bases at J, with 18 bases in the middle. The CDR3 runs to 14 residues. The germline CDR1 and CDR2 sequences are SEHNR and FQNEAQ (reference sequence).

CDR3 in DNA: TGTGCCAGCAGTGAATCAGGGAACCTCTCTGGAAACACCATATATTTT. Residues: CASSESGNLSGNTIYF. The rearrangement joins TRBV6-1 to TRBJ1-3; TRBD1 might be the D (5 bases). Per the germline V gene, CDR1 is MNHNS and CDR2 is SASEGT. The ends were cut back, 2 bases at V and 0 bases at J, with 11 bases in the middle. The CDR3 runs 16 residues.

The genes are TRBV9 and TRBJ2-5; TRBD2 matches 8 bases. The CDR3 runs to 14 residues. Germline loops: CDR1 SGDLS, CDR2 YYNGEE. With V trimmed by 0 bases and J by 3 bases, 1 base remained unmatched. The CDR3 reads CASSVGSGEETQYF. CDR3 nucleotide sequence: TGTGCCAGCAGCGTAGGTAGCGGGGAAGAGACCCAGTACTTC.

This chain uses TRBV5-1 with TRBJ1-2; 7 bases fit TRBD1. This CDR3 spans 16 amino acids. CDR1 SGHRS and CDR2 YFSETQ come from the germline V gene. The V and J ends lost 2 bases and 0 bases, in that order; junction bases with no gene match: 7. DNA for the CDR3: TGCGCCAGCAGCTTCGACAGGGTGAATGCTAACTATGGCTACACCTTC. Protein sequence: CASSFDRVNANYGYTF.

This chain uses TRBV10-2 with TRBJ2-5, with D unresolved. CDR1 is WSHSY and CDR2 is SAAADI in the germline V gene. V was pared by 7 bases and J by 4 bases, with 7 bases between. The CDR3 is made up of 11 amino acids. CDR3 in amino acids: CASKERETQYF. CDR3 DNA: TGCGCCAGCAAGGAGAGAGAGACCCAGTACTTC.

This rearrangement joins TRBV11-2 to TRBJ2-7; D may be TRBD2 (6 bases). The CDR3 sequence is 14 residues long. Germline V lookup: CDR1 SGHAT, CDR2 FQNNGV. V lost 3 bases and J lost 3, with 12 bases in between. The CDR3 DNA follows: TGTGCCAGCAGCTTTGGACTGGGAGGCTACGAGCAGTACTTC. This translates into CASSFGLGGYEQYF.

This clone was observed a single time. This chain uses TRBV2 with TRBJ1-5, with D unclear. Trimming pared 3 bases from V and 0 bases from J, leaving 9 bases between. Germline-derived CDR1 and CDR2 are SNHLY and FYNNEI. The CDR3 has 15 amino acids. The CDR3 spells CASSEAPLSNQPQHF. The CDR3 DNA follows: TGTGCCAGCAGTGAGGCCCCGCTTAGCAATCAGCCCCAGCATTTT.

The CDR3 bases are TGCGCCAGCAGCCAAGATCATGGGGCCCGGGAGCAGTTCTTC. This sequence encodes CASSQDHGAREQFF. The genes are TRBV4-1 and TRBJ2-1; maybe TRBD1 (5 bases). Germline-derived CDR1 and CDR2 are MGHRA and YSYEKL. Trimming removed 0 bases at V and 10 bases at J, with 13 bases between. The CDR3 spans 14 residues.

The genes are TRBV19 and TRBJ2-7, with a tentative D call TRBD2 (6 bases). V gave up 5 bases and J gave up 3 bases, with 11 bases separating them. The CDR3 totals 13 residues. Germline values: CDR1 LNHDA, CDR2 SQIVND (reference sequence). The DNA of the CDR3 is TGTGCCAGTAGTTTTGGACTACGCTACGAGCAGTACTTC. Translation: CASSFGLRYEQYF.

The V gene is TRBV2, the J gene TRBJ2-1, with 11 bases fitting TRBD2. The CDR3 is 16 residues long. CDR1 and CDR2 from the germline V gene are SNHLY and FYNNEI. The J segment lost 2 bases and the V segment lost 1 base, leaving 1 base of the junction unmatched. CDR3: CASSEGGLAAYNEQFF. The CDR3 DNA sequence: TGTGCCAGCAGTGAAGGGGGACTAGCGGCCTACAATGAGCAGTTCTTC.

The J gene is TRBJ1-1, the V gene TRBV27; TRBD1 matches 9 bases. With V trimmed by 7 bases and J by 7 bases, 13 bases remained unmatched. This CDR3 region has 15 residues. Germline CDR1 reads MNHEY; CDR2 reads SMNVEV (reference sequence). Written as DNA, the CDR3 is TGTGCCAGCATCGCATGGGGACAGGGTCTGATTGAAGCTTTCTTT. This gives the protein CASIAWGQGLIEAFF.

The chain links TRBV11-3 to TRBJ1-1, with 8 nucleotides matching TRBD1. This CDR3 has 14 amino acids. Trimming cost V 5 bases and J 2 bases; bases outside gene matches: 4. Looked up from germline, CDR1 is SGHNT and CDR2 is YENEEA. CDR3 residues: CASSTTGVNTEAFF. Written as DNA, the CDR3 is TGTGCCAGCAGCACGACAGGGGTCAACACTGAAGCTTTCTTT.

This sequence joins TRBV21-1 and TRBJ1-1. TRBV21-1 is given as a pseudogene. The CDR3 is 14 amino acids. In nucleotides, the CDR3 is TGTGCCAGCAGCAAGTCTGGGAGAGGAACTGAAGCTTTCTTT. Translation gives CASSKSGRGTEAFF.

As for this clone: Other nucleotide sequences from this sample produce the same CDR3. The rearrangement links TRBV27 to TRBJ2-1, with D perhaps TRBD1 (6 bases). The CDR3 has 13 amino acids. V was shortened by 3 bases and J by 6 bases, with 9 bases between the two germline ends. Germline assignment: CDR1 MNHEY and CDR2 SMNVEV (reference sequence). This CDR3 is CASSLDRANEQFF. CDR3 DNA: TGTGCCAGCAGTTTGGACAGAGCCAATGAGCAGTTCTTC.

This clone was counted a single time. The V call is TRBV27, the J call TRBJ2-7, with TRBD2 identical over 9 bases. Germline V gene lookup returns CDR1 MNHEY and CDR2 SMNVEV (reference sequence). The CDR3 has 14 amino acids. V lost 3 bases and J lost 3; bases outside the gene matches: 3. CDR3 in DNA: TGTGCCAGCAGTTTGGGACTAGCTAACTACGAGCAGTACTTC. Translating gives CASSLGLANYEQYF.

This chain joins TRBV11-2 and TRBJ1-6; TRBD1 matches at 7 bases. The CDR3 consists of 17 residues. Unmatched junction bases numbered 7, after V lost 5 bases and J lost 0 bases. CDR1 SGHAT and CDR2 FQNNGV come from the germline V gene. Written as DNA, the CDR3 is TGTGCCAGCAGCCCAGGGGGACAGAGCTCCTATAATTCACCCCTCCACTTT. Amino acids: CASSPGGQSSYNSPLHF.

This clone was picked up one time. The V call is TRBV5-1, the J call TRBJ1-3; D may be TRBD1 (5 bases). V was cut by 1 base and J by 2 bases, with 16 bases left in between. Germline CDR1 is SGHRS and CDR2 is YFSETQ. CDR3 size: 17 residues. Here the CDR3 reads CASSLSPPGKAGNTIYF. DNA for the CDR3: TGCGCCAGCAGCTTGAGTCCCCCAGGGAAAGCTGGAAACACCATATATTTT.

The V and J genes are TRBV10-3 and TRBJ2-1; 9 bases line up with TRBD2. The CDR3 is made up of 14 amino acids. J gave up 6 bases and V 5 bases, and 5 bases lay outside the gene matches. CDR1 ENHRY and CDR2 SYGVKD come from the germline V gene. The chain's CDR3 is CAISTGTSLNEQFF. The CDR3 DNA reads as TGTGCCATCAGTACCGGGACTAGCCTCAATGAGCAGTTCTTC.

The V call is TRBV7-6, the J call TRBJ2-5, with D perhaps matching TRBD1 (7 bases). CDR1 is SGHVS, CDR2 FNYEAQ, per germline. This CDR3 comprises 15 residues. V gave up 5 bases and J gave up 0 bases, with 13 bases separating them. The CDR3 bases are TGTGCCAGCAGCATGGAGGGACAGAACCAAGAGACCCAGTACTTC. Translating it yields CASSMEGQNQETQYF.